The 27 T cell receptor beta chains in this list originate from one sample, sequenced in a study of T cells in localized non-small cell lung cancer. TCRdb's table, derived via immunoSEQ multiplex PCR, lists solely in-frame clones and lacks some. This table has around 20,000 clones, about 90% appearing once. Sequences were derived from peripheral blood, sampled before any cancer treatment. These receptors all stem from a woman aged 40-69 years with stage I lung adenocarcinoma.

This chain uses TRBV5-1 with TRBJ2-7; 8 bases are a match to TRBD1. The CDR3 sequence is 14 residues long. Germline CDR1 and CDR2: SGHRS and YFSETQ. Trimming cost V 4 bases and J 0 bases; bases outside gene matches: 3. This CDR3 reads CASSEGQGSYEQYF. The CDR3 DNA reads as TGCGCCAGCAGCGAAGGACAGGGCTCCTACGAGCAGTACTTC.

This chain joins TRBV9 and TRBJ1-2; no clear D gene. CDR1 and CDR2 from the germline V gene are SGDLS and YYNGEE. This CDR3 has 14 residues. V lost 3 bases and J 7 bases, leaving 16 bases between the germline ends. The CDR3 bases are TGTGCCAGCAGCGGTGGACGCCCCGGGCTTGGCTACACCTTC. It codes for CASSGGRPGLGYTF.

The genes are TRBV19 and TRBJ1-6, with 7 nucleotides matching TRBD1. The CDR3 is made up of 14 amino acids. J gave up 7 bases and V 4 bases, and 4 bases lay outside the gene matches. Per germline, CDR1 LNHDA and CDR2 SQIVND (reference sequence). CDR3 loop: CASSTGTENSPLHF. The DNA of the CDR3 is TGTGCCAGTAGTACCGGGACAGAAAATTCACCCCTCCACTTT.

The V call is TRBV6-1, the J call TRBJ2-2; 8 nucleotides match TRBD1. CDR3 length equals 15 residues. Germline CDR1 and CDR2: MNHNS and SASEGT. Trimming removed 7 bases from V and 2 bases from J; junction bases left unmatched: 6. The CDR3 region has the DNA TGTGCCAGCACTTGGCAGGGGGCCAACACCGGGGAGCTGTTTTTT. Amino acids: CASTWQGANTGELFF.

There are a few counts of this clone. The rearrangement uses TRBV19 and TRBJ1-5; D is undetermined. This CDR3 region has 15 residues. Germline V lookup: CDR1 LNHDA, CDR2 SQIVND (reference sequence). V shed 3 bases and J shed 0 bases, with 9 bases lying between them. CDR3 protein: CASSIGVDSNQPQHF. The CDR3 coding sequence is TGTGCCAGTAGTATCGGGGTTGATAGCAATCAGCCCCAGCATTTT.

V gene TRBV4-2 combines with J gene TRBJ2-3; a weak D match, TRBD2 (9 bases). Germline V gene lookup returns CDR1 LGHNA and CDR2 YNFKEQ. V gave up 4 bases and J gave up 2 bases, with 28 bases separating them. The CDR3 has 20 residues. CDR3 DNA: TGTGCCAGCAGCCCCTGGACAGGGTTGGGGCTAGCGGGAAACACAGATACGCAGTATTTT. Amino acid sequence: CASSPWTGLGLAGNTDTQYF.

The V gene is TRBV7-9, the J gene TRBJ1-1, with a possible D match to TRBD1 (6 bases). The germline V gene has CDR1 SEHNR and CDR2 FQNEAQ (reference sequence). The CDR3 is 14 residues long. Trimming took off 5 bases at V and 1 base at J, with 11 bases between the two ends. This chain's CDR3 is CASSPTGRNTEAFF. The DNA of the CDR3 is TGTGCCAGCAGCCCCACAGGGAGGAACACTGAAGCTTTCTTT.

V is TRBV19 and J is TRBJ2-7, with 8 nucleotides matching TRBD2. CDR3 length: 11 amino acids. Trimming cost V 7 bases and J 6 bases; bases outside gene matches: 2. The germline CDR1 and CDR2 sequences are LNHDA and SQIVND (reference sequence). CDR3 sequence (DNA): TGTGCCAGTAATCGGGGGGGCGAGCAGTACTTC. It codes for CASNRGGEQYF.

This chain uses TRBV4-2 with TRBJ1-4; D is undetermined. CDR1 LGHNA and CDR2 YNFKEQ come from the germline V gene. Trimming left V 3 bases short and J 3 bases short, with 8 bases between. CDR3 size: 14 residues. CDR3 sequence: CASSQGLANEKLFF. The CDR3 coding sequence is TGTGCCAGCAGCCAGGGCCTTGCTAATGAAAAACTGTTTTTT.

The chain combines TRBV28 with TRBJ1-2; D possibly corresponds to TRBD1 (5 bases). Germline CDR1 MDHEN, CDR2 SYDVKM. V shed 6 bases and J shed 4 bases, with 18 bases lying between them. CDR3 size: 15 residues. The CDR3 DNA follows: TGTGCCAGCAGGGGATTGGGGCCTGGATCCTATGGCTACACCTTC. It is translated as CASRGLGPGSYGYTF.

The J gene is TRBJ2-7, the V gene TRBV18; TRBD1 agrees at 8 bases. There are 13 residues in the CDR3. Per the germline V gene, CDR1 is KGHSH and CDR2 is LQKENI. The ends lost 6 bases at V and 5 bases at J; junction bases unmatched: 6. The CDR3 loop is CASSPGQVDEQYF. The CDR3 nucleotides are TGTGCCAGCTCCCCGGGACAGGTAGACGAGCAGTACTTC.

The genes are TRBV7-9 and TRBJ2-1, with 7 bases lining up with TRBD2. The CDR3 length is 16 residues. The junction had 6 bases not matched to a gene; V was cut back by 0 bases and J by 4 bases. CDR1 and CDR2 (germline): SEHNR, FQNEAQ (reference sequence). This CDR3 is CASSLAAGVAYNEQFF. CDR3 bases: TGTGCCAGCAGCTTAGCGGCGGGAGTTGCTTACAATGAGCAGTTCTTC.

V gene TRBV6-5 combines with J gene TRBJ1-3, with D perhaps TRBD1 (5 bases). The CDR3 is made up of 14 amino acids. V was pared by 7 bases and J by 2 bases, with 12 bases between. CDR1 MNHEY and CDR2 SVGAGI come from the germline V gene. CDR3 nucleotides: TGTGCCAGCACCTCAGGAGGGGCTGGAAACACCATATATTTT. Protein sequence: CASTSGGAGNTIYF.

This clone showed up just once. The chain links TRBV9 to TRBJ2-5; 10 bases are shared with TRBD2. The CDR3 covers 15 residues. Germline V lookup: CDR1 SGDLS, CDR2 YYNGEE. With V trimmed by 3 bases and J by 2 bases, 4 bases remained unmatched. The CDR3 protein is CASSDPTSGQETQYF. The DNA of the CDR3 is TGTGCCAGCAGCGACCCGACTAGCGGGCAAGAGACCCAGTACTTC.

CDR3 loop: CAWKGKRLWETQYF. The CDR3, as DNA: TGTGCCTGGAAGGGCAAGAGGTTGTGGGAGACCCAGTACTTC. The chain has TRBV30 and TRBJ2-5; D is uncertain. The CDR3 covers 14 residues. Trimming cost V 4 bases and J 5 bases, with 17 bases left between them. Germline CDR1 reads GTSNPN; CDR2 reads SVGIG (reference sequence).

This clone was picked up a small number of times. The rearrangement uses TRBV6-6 and TRBJ2-7, with TRBD1 matching over 7 bases. This CDR3 region has 12 residues. Germline CDR1 is MNHNY and CDR2 is SVGAGI (reference sequence). Unmatched junction bases numbered 5, after V lost 6 bases and J lost 6 bases. DNA for the CDR3: TGTGCCAGCAGCACACAGGGGCTCGAGCAGTACTTC. This translates into CASSTQGLEQYF.

This clone appeared a few times. The junction departs from the called germline gene at one end, perhaps through a read error. This chain uses TRBV6-1 with TRBJ2-7; TRBD1 aligns across 8 bases. Germline V gene lookup returns CDR1 MNHNS and CDR2 SASEGT. CDR3 length: 15 amino acids. CDR3 nucleotide sequence: TGTGCCAGCAGCGAAGATCCAGGGGGCCCCTACGAGCAGTACTTC. Translating gives CASSEDPGGPYEQYF.

This rearrangement joins TRBV15 to TRBJ2-3; D tentatively reads TRBD1 or TRBD2 (6 bases each). V was clipped by 3 bases and J by 2 bases, with 12 bases between them. CDR1 and CDR2 from the germline V gene are LNHNV and YYDKDF (reference sequence). This CDR3 has 15 amino acids. In DNA form, the CDR3 reads TGTGCCACCAGCAGGACCACGGGGGCCACAGATACGCAGTATTTT. Encoded protein: CATSRTTGATDTQYF.

This rearrangement joins TRBV4-2 to TRBJ1-2; 9 nucleotides agree with TRBD1. The trim removed 4 bases at V and 2 bases at J, leaving 11 bases unmatched. CDR3 length: 17 residues. Germline V gene sequence: CDR1 LGHNA, CDR2 YNFKEQ. DNA of the CDR3: TGTGCCAGCAGCCCATCAATCGGGACAGGGCCGAACTATGGCTACACCTTC. It codes for CASSPSIGTGPNYGYTF.

The rearrangement joins TRBV10-2 to TRBJ1-2; perhaps TRBD1 as D (5 bases). CDR3 length equals 15 residues. V was shortened by 0 bases and J by 6 bases, with 14 bases between the two germline ends. Germline V lookup: CDR1 WSHSY, CDR2 SAAADI. In DNA form, the CDR3 reads TGCGCCAGCAGTGAGTCGGGGGAGGGGTGGAATGGCTACACCTTC. Translated: CASSESGEGWNGYTF.

V gene TRBV5-1 combines with J gene TRBJ2-7; 10 bases fit TRBD1. V was clipped by 4 bases and J by 5 bases; unmatched bases: 6. The CDR3 loop spans 14 amino acids. Germline-derived CDR1 and CDR2 are SGHRS and YFSETQ. The CDR3 nucleotides are TGCGCCAGCAGCATAGGGACAGGGGATGACGAGCAGTACTTC. Protein sequence: CASSIGTGDDEQYF.

This clone was observed once. The chain joins TRBV18 to TRBJ1-5, with a weak D call TRBD1 (5 bases). The CDR3 extends over 13 amino acids. The germline gives CDR1 KGHSH, CDR2 LQKENI. The V end lost 5 bases, the J end lost 4 bases, and 9 bases lay between the germline ends. The CDR3 region is CASSFNRNQPQHF. CDR3 nucleotide sequence: TGTGCCAGCTCATTCAACAGGAATCAGCCCCAGCATTTT.

This clone was counted between two and nine times. The V call is TRBV10-3, the J call TRBJ2-4, with a weak D call TRBD2 (5 bases). The CDR3 spans 12 residues. The V and J ends lost 2 bases and 8 bases respectively, with 7 bases between them. Germline lookup yields CDR1 ENHRY and CDR2 SYGVKD. The CDR3 DNA reads TGTGCCATCAGTGAGCCCGGGGACATTCAGTACTTC. Amino acid sequence: CAISEPGDIQYF.

DNA of the CDR3: TGTGCCAGCAGTGAAGCCTCCCGGGAGGACAATGAGCAGTTCTTC. It specifies CASSEASREDNEQFF. The V gene is TRBV2, the J gene TRBJ2-1; TRBD2 matches 7 bases. Germline V CDR1 and CDR2: SNHLY, FYNNEI. Germline trimming cut 0 bases from V and 5 bases from J; bases unmatched to any gene: 4. The CDR3 has 15 residues. The whole variable domain, filled in from reference TRBV2 and TRBJ2-1, reads EPEVTQTPSHQVTQMGQEVILRCVPISNHLYFYWYRQILGQKVEFLVSFYNNEISEKSEIFDDQFSVERPDGSNFTLKIRSTKLEDSAMYFCASSEASREDNEQFFGPGTRLTVL.

V is TRBV6-4 and J is TRBJ1-1, with TRBD1 identical over 9 bases. From germline, CDR1 is MRHNA and CDR2 SNTAGT. Germline trimming cut 3 bases from V and 4 bases from J; bases unmatched to any gene: 3. This CDR3 region has 14 residues. CDR3 protein: CASSDTDRGTEAFF. The CDR3 coding sequence is TGTGCCAGCAGTGATACGGACAGGGGCACTGAAGCTTTCTTT.

V is TRBV6-1 and J is TRBJ2-5; D is unresolved. V dropped 2 bases and J dropped 4 bases, with 5 bases sitting between them. The CDR3 spans 12 residues. Germline V gives CDR1 MNHNS, CDR2 SASEGT. CDR3 protein: CASSESRETQYF. The CDR3 nucleotides are TGTGCCAGCAGTGAATCCCGAGAGACCCAGTACTTC.

V and J are TRBV7-2 and TRBJ2-1; D gene ambiguous. Trimming shortened V by 1 base and J by 9 bases, and 13 bases separated the two germline ends. The CDR3 consists of 14 residues. The V gene's germline CDR1 is SGHTA and CDR2 FQGNSA. CDR3 sequence (DNA): TGTGCCAGCAGCTTAGAATTGAGAGCCCCTGAGCAGTTCTTC. It translates to CASSLELRAPEQFF.